The source of this T cell receptor beta chain is a study of shared clonotypes between healthy human individuals. The CDR3 is made up of 16 amino acids. With 4 bases clipped from V and 7 bases from J, the junction kept 10 bases outside the gene matches. CDR1 is SGHRS, CDR2 YFSETQ, per germline. Authors' analysis steps: Junction-only sequences produced by ImmunoSEQ had no quality scores, so filtering differed. TCRdb's table, derived via immunoSEQ multiplex PCR, lists solely in-frame clones and lacks some. The DNA gave D and trimming, while V, J and clone size come from that table. This sample has 2,500,000 or so clones, with about 92% found just once.

The origin of this receptor is a man between 18 and 29 years old in good health. The sequenced sample was naive CD4+ T cells sorted from blood. Subset in this sample: CD45RA+ positively selected. The chain has TRBV5-1 and TRBJ2-1; 11 bases line up with TRBD2. In DNA, the CDR3 is TGCGCCAGCAGCGGGGATAGCGGGGGGGCAAAGAATGAGCAGTTCTTC. Amino acid sequence: CASSGDSGGAKNEQFF.